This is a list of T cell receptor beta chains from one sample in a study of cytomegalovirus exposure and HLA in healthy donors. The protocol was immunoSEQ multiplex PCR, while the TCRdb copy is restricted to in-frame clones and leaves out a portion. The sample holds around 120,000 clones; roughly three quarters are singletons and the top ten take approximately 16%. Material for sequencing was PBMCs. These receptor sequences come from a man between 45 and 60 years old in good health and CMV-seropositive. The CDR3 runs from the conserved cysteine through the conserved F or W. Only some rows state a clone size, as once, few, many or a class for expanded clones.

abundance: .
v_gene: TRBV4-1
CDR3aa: CASSQGSGELFF

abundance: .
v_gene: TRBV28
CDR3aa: CASSTGTGGEKLFF

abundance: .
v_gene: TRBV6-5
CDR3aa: CASRYRGLEVWAEAFF

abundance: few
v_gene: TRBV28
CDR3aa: CASSMRLGGRHYEQYF

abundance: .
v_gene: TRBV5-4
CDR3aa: CASSLALAGQVHEQYF

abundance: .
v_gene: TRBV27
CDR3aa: CASTLRPTPTMNTEAFF

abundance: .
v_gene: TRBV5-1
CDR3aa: CASSLAGTGGETQYF

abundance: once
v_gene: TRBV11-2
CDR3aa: CASSPLPGGEQYF

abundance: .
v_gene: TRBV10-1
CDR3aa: CASSESTSGGALDTQYF

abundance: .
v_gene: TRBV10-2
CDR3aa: CASRLLRGVGNTEAFF

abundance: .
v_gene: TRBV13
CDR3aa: CASSSQGDGPYEQYF

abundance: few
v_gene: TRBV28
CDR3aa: CASGPANGGNEKLFF

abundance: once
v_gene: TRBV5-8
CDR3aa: CASSLATKAGSYNEQFF

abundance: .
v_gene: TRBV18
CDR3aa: CASSPLAGEYNEQFF

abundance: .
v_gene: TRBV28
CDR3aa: CASSLPSNYGYTF

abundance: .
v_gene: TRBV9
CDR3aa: CASSGTSGRAGRAQGEQFF

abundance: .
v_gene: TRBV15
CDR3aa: CATSRTGTGNQPQHF

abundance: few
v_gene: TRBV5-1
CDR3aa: CASSWAGLMGANVLTF

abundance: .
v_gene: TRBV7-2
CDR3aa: CASSFGLAGASTDTQYF

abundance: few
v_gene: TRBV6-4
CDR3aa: CASSTGSDYNEQFF

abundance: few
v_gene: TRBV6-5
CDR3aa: CASSYSRDQPQHF

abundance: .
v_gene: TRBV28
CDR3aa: CASSLLAGAAGELFF

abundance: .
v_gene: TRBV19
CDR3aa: CASRIGGGDTQYF

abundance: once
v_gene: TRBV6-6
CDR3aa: CASRHRSSVPDTQYF

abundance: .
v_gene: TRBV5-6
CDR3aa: CASSGGWGRMNTEAFF

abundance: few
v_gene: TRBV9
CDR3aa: CASSARFGATSYEQYF

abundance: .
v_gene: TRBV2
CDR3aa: CASSRGFTGELFF

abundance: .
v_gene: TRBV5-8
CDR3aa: CASSLVGGQQETQYF

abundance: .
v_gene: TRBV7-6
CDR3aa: CASSREGPTYEQYF

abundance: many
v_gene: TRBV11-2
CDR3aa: CASSPPTGSYEQYF

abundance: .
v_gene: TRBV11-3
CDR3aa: CASSRGSTDTDTQYF

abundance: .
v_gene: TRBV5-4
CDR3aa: CASSLAVGGDGEQFF

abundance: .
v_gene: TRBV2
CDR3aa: CASSGVLDTLTGELFF

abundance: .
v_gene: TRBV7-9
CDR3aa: CASSTREGRVNEQFF

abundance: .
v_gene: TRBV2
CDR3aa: CASSEGVRDEQYF

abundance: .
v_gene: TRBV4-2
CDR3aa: CASSQGVGGSYEQYF

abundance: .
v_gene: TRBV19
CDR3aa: CASSEYPVSYNEQFF

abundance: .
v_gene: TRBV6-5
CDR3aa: CASRGTGAQPQHF

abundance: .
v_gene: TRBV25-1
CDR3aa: CASSDPGQGPYEQYF

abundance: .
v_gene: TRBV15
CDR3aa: CATDKGQGNTEAFF

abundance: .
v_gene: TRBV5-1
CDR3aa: CASSLVRSGESYNSPLHF

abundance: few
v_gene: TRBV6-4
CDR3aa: CASATGETDTQYF

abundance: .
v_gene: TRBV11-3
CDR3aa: CASSFSGGGETQYF

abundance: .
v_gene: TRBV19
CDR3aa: CASSPGQGKAFF

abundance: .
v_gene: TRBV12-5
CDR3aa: CASGRGAISGDTQYF

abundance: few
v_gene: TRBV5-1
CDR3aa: CASRQLAGNQETQYF